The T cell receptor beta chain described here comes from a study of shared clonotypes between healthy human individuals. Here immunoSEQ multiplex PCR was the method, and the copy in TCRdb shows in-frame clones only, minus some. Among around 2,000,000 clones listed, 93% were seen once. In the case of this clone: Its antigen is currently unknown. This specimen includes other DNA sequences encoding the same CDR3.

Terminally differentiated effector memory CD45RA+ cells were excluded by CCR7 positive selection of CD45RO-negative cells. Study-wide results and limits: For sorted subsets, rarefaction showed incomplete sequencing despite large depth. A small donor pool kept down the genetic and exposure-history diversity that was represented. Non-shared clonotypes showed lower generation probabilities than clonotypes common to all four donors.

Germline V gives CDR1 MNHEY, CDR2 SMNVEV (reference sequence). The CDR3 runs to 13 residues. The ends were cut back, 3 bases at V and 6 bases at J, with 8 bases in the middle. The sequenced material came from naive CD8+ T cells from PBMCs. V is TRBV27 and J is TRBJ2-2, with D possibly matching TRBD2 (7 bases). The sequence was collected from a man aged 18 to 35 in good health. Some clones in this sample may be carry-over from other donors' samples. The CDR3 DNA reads TGTGCCAGCAGTTTGGGGGGGCCCGGGGAGCTGTTTTTT. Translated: CASSLGGPGELFF.